This is a list of T cell receptor beta chains from one sample in a study of shared clonotypes between healthy human individuals. Libraries were prepared by immunoSEQ multiplex PCR; TCRdb keeps only in-frame clonotypes and omits some of them. The table includes 1.5 million to 2.5 million clones, about 95% detected once. Sample: naive CD8+ T cells sorted from blood. The receptors stem from a man between 18 and 29 years old in good health. CDR3s include the opening cysteine and the closing phenylalanine or tryptophan. D genes are given only for firm matches. Clone size, where shown, is once, few, many, or a class for clones that have expanded.

abundance: .; d_gene: TRBD2; j_gene: TRBJ2-7; v_gene: TRBV9; CDR3aa: CASSAGLAVYEQYF; CDR3nt: TGTGCCAGCAGCGCGGGCCTAGCGGTCTACGAGCAGTACTTC
abundance: .; d_gene: .; j_gene: TRBJ1-6; v_gene: TRBV7-9; CDR3aa: CASSSRDSLSSYNSPLHF; CDR3nt: TGTGCCAGCAGCTCTCGGGACTCCCTGAGCTCCTATAATTCACCCCTCCACTTT
abundance: .; d_gene: .; j_gene: TRBJ1-2; v_gene: TRBV10-2; CDR3aa: CASILGYTF; CDR3nt: TGCGCCAGCATACTTGGCTACACCTTC
abundance: few; d_gene: .; j_gene: TRBJ2-3; v_gene: TRBV11-2; CDR3aa: CASSLDPDTQYF; CDR3nt: TGTGCCAGCAGCTTAGACCCAGATACGCAGTATTTT
abundance: once; d_gene: TRBD1; j_gene: TRBJ1-1; v_gene: TRBV7-6; CDR3aa: CASSPTGQLNTEAFF; CDR3nt: TGTGCCAGCAGCCCCACGGGACAGCTGAACACTGAAGCTTTCTTT
abundance: once; d_gene: .; j_gene: TRBJ1-2; v_gene: TRBV7-9; CDR3aa: CASSLGGTYGYTF; CDR3nt: TGTGCCAGCAGCTTAGGGGGGACCTATGGCTACACCTTC
abundance: .; d_gene: .; j_gene: TRBJ2-5; v_gene: TRBV9; CDR3aa: CASSEEPTGLETQYF; CDR3nt: TGTGCCAGCAGCGAAGAGCCTACTGGGTTAGAGACCCAGTACTTC
abundance: .; d_gene: .; j_gene: TRBJ1-1; v_gene: TRBV7-9; CDR3aa: CASSLVGTANTEAFF; CDR3nt: TGTGCCAGCAGCTTAGTAGGGACGGCGAACACTGAAGCTTTCTTT
abundance: .; d_gene: .; j_gene: TRBJ1-5; v_gene: TRBV4-1; CDR3aa: CASSQDAGHEGNQPQHF; CDR3nt: TGCGCCAGCAGCCAAGATGCCGGACACGAAGGCAATCAGCCCCAGCATTTT
abundance: .; d_gene: TRBD2; j_gene: TRBJ2-5; v_gene: TRBV6-6; CDR3aa: CASSLAGGGETQYF; CDR3nt: TGTGCCAGCAGTCTAGCGGGGGGGGGAGAGACCCAGTACTTC
abundance: .; d_gene: .; j_gene: TRBJ2-7; v_gene: TRBV28; CDR3aa: CASSFQQGLDEQYF; CDR3nt: TGTGCCAGCAGTTTTCAGCAGGGTCTCGACGAGCAGTACTTC
abundance: .; d_gene: TRBD1; j_gene: TRBJ2-7; v_gene: TRBV27; CDR3aa: CASSLISPTGVSYEQYF; CDR3nt: TGTGCCAGCAGTCTAATAAGTCCAACAGGGGTTTCCTACGAGCAGTACTTC
abundance: .; d_gene: TRBD1; j_gene: TRBJ2-7; v_gene: TRBV6-5; CDR3aa: CASSSGTGKFNEQYF; CDR3nt: TGTGCCAGCAGTTCCGGGACAGGGAAATTCAACGAGCAGTACTTC
abundance: .; d_gene: .; j_gene: TRBJ2-2; v_gene: TRBV9; CDR3aa: CASTNEGPGELFF; CDR3nt: TGTGCCAGCACGAACGAGGGGCCCGGGGAGCTGTTTTTT
abundance: .; d_gene: .; j_gene: TRBJ2-7; v_gene: TRBV7-9; CDR3aa: CASSHPHRDYEQYF; CDR3nt: TGTGCCAGCAGCCACCCCCACAGGGACTACGAGCAGTACTTC
abundance: .; d_gene: TRBD2; j_gene: TRBJ2-2; v_gene: TRBV6-4; CDR3aa: CASSSITTSGRYTGELFF; CDR3nt: TGTGCCAGCAGTTCCATTACGACTAGCGGGAGGTACACCGGGGAGCTGTTTTTT
abundance: .; d_gene: TRBD1; j_gene: TRBJ1-1; v_gene: TRBV2; CDR3aa: CASRDSVINSEAFF; CDR3nt: TGTGCCAGCCGGGACAGCGTGATCAATTCTGAAGCTTTCTTT
abundance: .; d_gene: .; j_gene: TRBJ2-5; v_gene: TRBV6-5; CDR3aa: CASSDRDPETQYF; CDR3nt: TGTGCCAGCAGCGACCGGGACCCGGAGACCCAGTACTTC
abundance: .; d_gene: .; j_gene: TRBJ1-4; v_gene: TRBV15; CDR3aa: CATSNMANEKLFF; CDR3nt: TGTGCCACCAGCAATATGGCGAATGAAAAACTGTTTTTT
abundance: .; d_gene: TRBD1; j_gene: TRBJ2-7; v_gene: TRBV9; CDR3aa: CASSVGGQGYEQYF; CDR3nt: TGTGCCAGCAGCGTAGGTGGACAGGGTTACGAGCAGTACTTC
abundance: once; d_gene: TRBD1; j_gene: TRBJ2-3; v_gene: TRBV11-2; CDR3aa: CASSGDSPQYF; CDR3nt: TGTGCCAGCAGCGGGGACAGTCCGCAGTATTTT
abundance: .; d_gene: TRBD1; j_gene: TRBJ1-1; v_gene: TRBV19; CDR3aa: CASSPRTGGASEAFF; CDR3nt: TGTGCCAGTAGTCCGCGGACAGGGGGCGCCTCCGAAGCTTTCTTT